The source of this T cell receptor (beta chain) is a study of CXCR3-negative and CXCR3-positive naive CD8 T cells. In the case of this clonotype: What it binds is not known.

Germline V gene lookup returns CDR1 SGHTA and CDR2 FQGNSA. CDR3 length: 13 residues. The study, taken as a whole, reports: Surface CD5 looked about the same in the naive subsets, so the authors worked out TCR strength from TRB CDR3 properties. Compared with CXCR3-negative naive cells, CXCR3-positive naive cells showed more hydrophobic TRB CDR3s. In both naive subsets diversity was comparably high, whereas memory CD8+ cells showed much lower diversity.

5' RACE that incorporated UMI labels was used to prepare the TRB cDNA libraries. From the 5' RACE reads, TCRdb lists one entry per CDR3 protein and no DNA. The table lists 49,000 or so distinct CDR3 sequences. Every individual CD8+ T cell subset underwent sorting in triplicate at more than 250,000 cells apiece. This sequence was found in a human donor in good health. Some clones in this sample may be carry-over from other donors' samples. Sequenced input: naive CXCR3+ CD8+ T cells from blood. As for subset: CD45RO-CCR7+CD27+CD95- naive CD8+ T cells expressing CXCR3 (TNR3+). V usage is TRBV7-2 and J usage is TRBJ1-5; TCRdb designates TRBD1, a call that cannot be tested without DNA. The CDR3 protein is CASSWTGVQPQHF.